Listed here are 21 T cell receptor beta chains from one sample, sequenced in a study of T cells in Graves' hyperthyroidism and ophthalmopathy. It was RNA transcripts that yielded the amplified TCR beta CDR3 regions. The HTBI primer set drove a first-round RT-PCR of the TCR CDR3. A single record per CDR3 protein comes from TCRdb applying MiXCR to the multiplex PCR reads. The sample lists about 620,000 distinct CDR3 sequences; 15% to 20% were seen once. The sample comprised blood. These receptors originate from a woman between 25 and 40 years old with Graves' hyperthyroidism.

This chain connects TRBV3-1 to TRBJ2-5; TRBD2 matches at 10 bases. This CDR3 region has 16 residues. Looked up from germline, CDR1 is LGHDT and CDR2 is YNNKEL (reference sequence). J lost 6 bases, V lost 1 base, and 8 bases had no gene match. The CDR3 region has the DNA TGTGCCAGCAGCCAAGGGGCCACTAGCGGGACAAAGACCCAGTACTTC. Protein product: CASSQGATSGTKTQYF.

This clonotype has more than one count but fewer than ten. V is TRBV7-3 and J is TRBJ2-7, with D tentatively TRBD2 (5 bases). Trimming shortened V by 2 bases and J by 3 bases, and 14 bases separated the two germline ends. Germline-derived CDR1 and CDR2 are SGHTA and FQGTGA. The CDR3 runs 15 residues. The CDR3: CASSLQTGSYYEQYF. Written as DNA, the CDR3 is TGTGCCAGCAGCTTACAGACGGGATCATACTACGAGCAGTACTTC.

There are a few counts of this clonotype. This chain links TRBV13 with TRBJ1-4, with 10 nucleotides matching TRBD1. Looked up from germline, CDR1 is PRHDT and CDR2 is FYEKMQ (reference sequence). J was trimmed by 7 bases and V by 5 bases; bases with no gene match: 7. The CDR3 sequence is 15 residues long. CDR3 loop: CASSPEGTGVEKLFF. In DNA form, the CDR3 reads TGTGCCAGCAGCCCAGAGGGGACAGGGGTTGAAAAACTGTTTTTT.

The rearrangement uses TRBV7-9 and TRBJ2-2; perhaps D is TRBD1 or TRBD2 (5 bases each). Between the trimmed V and J ends, which lost 5 bases and 6 bases, there was a span of 16 bases. The CDR3 is 15 amino acids. Germline assignment: CDR1 SEHNR and CDR2 FQNEAQ (reference sequence). In DNA, the CDR3 is TGTGCCAGCAGCCACGGGGCAGGGAGCGCCGGGGAGCTGTTTTTT. Protein sequence: CASSHGAGSAGELFF.

The V gene is TRBV24-1, the J gene TRBJ1-2, with D unclear. Trimming removed 0 bases at V and 7 bases at J, with 8 bases between. Germline V gene sequence: CDR1 KGHDR, CDR2 SFDVKD. The CDR3 length is 13 residues. CDR3 protein: CATSDLLGRGYTF. CDR3 DNA sequence: TGTGCCACCAGTGATTTGTTAGGCCGTGGCTACACCTTC.

In this sample, this clonotype turned up many times. V and J are TRBV2 and TRBJ2-1, with D uncertain. V lost 5 bases, J lost 10 bases, and 15 bases lay in between. This CDR3 is 13 amino acids long. CDR1 is SNHLY, CDR2 FYNNEI, per germline. The CDR3 reads CASSMSVGNEQFF. CDR3 in DNA: TGTGCCAGCAGTATGTCTGTGGGCAACGAGCAGTTCTTC.

This chain uses TRBV7-2 with TRBJ2-3; D is unclear. V was pared by 4 bases and J by 10 bases, with 15 bases between. CDR3 length: 13 amino acids. Germline values: CDR1 SGHTA, CDR2 FQGNSA. The CDR3 DNA follows: TGTGCCAGCAGCTACCACAAGGAGTCGCCGCAGTATTTT. This codes for CASSYHKESPQYF.

There are a few counts of this clonotype. The chain employs TRBV9 and TRBJ1-3; D gene ambiguous. Germline V CDR1 and CDR2: SGDLS, YYNGEE. Between the trimmed V and J ends, which lost 3 bases and 3 bases, there was a span of 13 bases. This CDR3 is built from 15 residues. The CDR3: CASSGDRGYGNTIYF. For the CDR3, the DNA is TGTGCCAGCAGCGGAGATCGGGGTTATGGAAACACCATATATTTT.

The V and J genes are TRBV20-1 and TRBJ2-1; TRBD2 aligns across 10 bases. The CDR3 runs to 18 residues. CDR1 and CDR2 (germline): DFQATT, SNEGSKA (reference sequence). V trimming: 3 bases; J trimming: 0 bases; junction bases outside the gene matches: 11. CDR3: CSARRAGGPGSSYNEQFF. The CDR3 DNA follows: TGCAGTGCTAGGCGAGCGGGAGGGCCAGGTTCCTCCTACAATGAGCAGTTCTTC.

This chain joins TRBV30 and TRBJ2-7, with 9 bases matching TRBD2. The CDR3 consists of 14 residues. Germline values: CDR1 GTSNPN, CDR2 SVGIG (reference sequence). J was trimmed by 5 bases and V by 1 base; bases with no gene match: 6. The DNA for the CDR3 is TGTGCCTGGAGTGGGGTTAGCGGGAGTGACGAGCAGTACTTC. This codes for CAWSGVSGSDEQYF.

This clonotype was observed many times. The chain uses TRBV6-1 and TRBJ2-7, with 7 bases fitting TRBD1. Looked up from germline, CDR1 is MNHNS and CDR2 is SASEGT. V gave up 3 bases and J gave up 4 bases; unmatched junction bases: 12. This CDR3 has 16 amino acids. The CDR3, as DNA: TGTGCCAGCAGTGACAGGGACAGCTCCGAAGGATACGAGCAGTACTTC. Its translation: CASSDRDSSEGYEQYF.

This clonotype has just a few counts. This chain links TRBV28 with TRBJ2-7; weak D call: TRBD1 (6 bases). V lost 6 bases and J 6 bases, leaving 12 bases between the germline ends. Germline CDR1 and CDR2: MDHEN and SYDVKM. The CDR3 runs to 12 residues. CDR3 in amino acids: CASSRGHLEQYF. For the CDR3, the DNA is TGTGCCAGCAGCCGGGGACACCTCGAGCAGTACTTC.

The sample holds many counts of this clonotype. The gene calls are TRBV20-1 and TRBJ2-3; the D is unclear. The CDR3 contains 14 residues. V lost 0 bases to trimming and J lost 2 bases, with 9 bases between them. CDR1 and CDR2 from the germline V gene are DFQATT and SNEGSKA (reference sequence). CDR3 residues: CSARDSGHTDTQYF. DNA of the CDR3: TGCAGTGCTAGAGATTCGGGCCACACAGATACGCAGTATTTT.

The CDR3 here is CASSHLRTYGYTF. CDR3 nucleotide sequence: TGTGCCAGCAGCCACCTCAGGACCTATGGCTACACCTTC. The chain couples TRBV3-1 to TRBJ1-2, with no clear D. The CDR3 is 13 amino acids. The V and J ends lost 3 bases and 4 bases respectively, with 9 bases between them. Germline V lookup: CDR1 LGHDT, CDR2 YNNKEL (reference sequence). Complete variable domain (other parts from reference TRBV3-1 and TRBJ1-2): DTAVSQTPKYLVTQMGNDKSIKCEQNLGHDTMYWYKQDSKKFLKIMFSYNNKELIINETVPNRFSPKSPDKAHLNLHINSLELGDSAVYFCASSHLRTYGYTFGSGTRLTVV.

The V gene is TRBV18, the J gene TRBJ2-1, with D tentatively TRBD2 (5 bases). The CDR3 is 16 amino acids. The V and J ends lost 5 bases and 0 bases respectively, with 14 bases between them. Per germline, CDR1 KGHSH and CDR2 LQKENI. The CDR3 loop reads CASSFGLMNSYNEQFF. In DNA, the CDR3 is TGTGCCAGCTCATTTGGACTTATGAACTCCTACAATGAGCAGTTCTTC.

Only a few counts were recorded for this clonotype. One end of the junction fails to match germline, which may point to a read error. This chain joins TRBV12-3 or TRBV12-4 and TRBJ2-1; D perhaps matches TRBD2 (6 bases). This CDR3 is built from 15 residues. The CDR3 is CASRRRGGSCNEQFF. DNA of the CDR3: TGTGCCAGCAGACGGAGGGGTGGATCCTGCAATGAGCAGTTCTTC.

This clonotype was seen a few times. The chain is built from TRBV7-9 and TRBJ2-5, with 9 bases matching TRBD1. Looked up from germline, CDR1 is SEHNR and CDR2 is FQNEAQ (reference sequence). This CDR3 has 14 amino acids. After removal of 5 bases from V and 2 bases from J, the junction contained 3 bases not matched to a gene. The CDR3 DNA sequence: TGTGCCAGCAGCACACAGGGGGCTCAAGAGACCCAGTACTTC. It codes for CASSTQGAQETQYF.

This clonotype occurred many times. This sequence joins TRBV6-1 and TRBJ2-7; D may match TRBD1 or TRBD2 (6 bases each). V was cut by 6 bases and J by 0 bases, with 12 bases left in between. Germline CDR1 is MNHNS and CDR2 is SASEGT. This CDR3 has 14 residues. The CDR3 nucleotides read TGTGCCAGCAGGGGGGGCGGTAACTCCTACGAGCAGTACTTC. Translated, it gives CASRGGGNSYEQYF.

This clonotype was found many times. J is TRBJ1-5 and V is TRBV28; no reliable D call. The germline gives CDR1 MDHEN, CDR2 SYDVKM. The CDR3 spans 18 residues. Trimming took off 1 base at V and 2 bases at J, with 18 bases between the two ends. CDR3 sequence (DNA): TGTGCCAGCAGTTTATTAGGTCTGAGAAGGCAGGGCAATCAGCCCCAGCATTTT. Its protein product is CASSLLGLRRQGNQPQHF. The full variable domain, in which reference TRBV28 and TRBJ1-5 provide the parts outside the CDR3, is DVKVTQSSRYLVKRTGEKVFLECVQDMDHENMFWYRQDPGLGLRLIYFSYDVKMKEKGDIPEGYSVSREKKERFSLILESASTNQTSMYLCASSLLGLRRQGNQPQHFGDGTRLSIL.

This clonotype occurred many times. The chain couples TRBV6-1 to TRBJ2-7; 8 bases agree with TRBD1. Trimming at V came to 4 bases and at J to 6 bases, leaving 5 bases not matched to a gene. The CDR3 consists of 13 residues. Per the germline V gene, CDR1 is MNHNS and CDR2 is SASEGT. The CDR3 is CASSGWTGSEQYF. CDR3 sequence (DNA): TGTGCCAGCAGTGGATGGACAGGGAGCGAGCAGTACTTC.

Ten or more counts support this clonotype. The chain combines TRBV6-5 with TRBJ2-2, with unresolved D. Trimming left V 4 bases short and J 7 bases short, with 4 bases between. The CDR3 covers 11 residues. The germline CDR1 and CDR2 sequences are MNHEY and SVGAGI. CDR3: CASSLLGELFF. CDR3 bases: TGTGCCAGCAGTTTACTCGGGGAGCTGTTTTTT.